One sample yielded the 17 T cell receptor beta chains listed below, sequenced in a study of CD8+ T cells in alopecia areata (dated by TCRdb to 2017 to 2018). Interpreted using the paper, the time point label stands for: less than five weeks on oral tofacitinib. The treatment or condition tag for this specimen amounts to: oral pan-JAK inhibitor, 5-10 mg twice daily. The protocol used for the library was the immunoSEQ multiplex PCR assay. To provide template for TCR sequencing, every sample had RNA extracted and reverse transcribed into cDNA. Entries here come from immuneACCESS through TCRdb and include only in-frame sequences with V and J called. Some clones fail to appear in such tables; in the studies checked, an unresolved V gene covers under half of the shortfall, and the cause of the remainder is unknown. This sample holds about 190,000 clones; roughly three fifths were observed only once. Jointly, the top ten make up 0.65% to 0.7% of the sample.

Sequencing was performed on CD4+ T cells sorted from blood, taken at week 4, from a patient treated with tofacitinib. Receptors originate from a human donor with alopecia areata.

The rearrangement uses TRBV4-2 and TRBJ2-1; tentatively, D is TRBD1 (6 bases). CDR3 length equals 13 residues. Germline lookup yields CDR1 LGHNA and CDR2 YNFKEQ. V was pared by 4 bases and J by 8 bases, with 12 bases between. The DNA of the CDR3 is TGTGCCAGCAGCCCCACAGGGTCAGATGAGCAGTTCTTC. Residues: CASSPTGSDEQFF.

In this sample, this clone turned up a few times. The junction and the germline gene differ at one end; a read error may be behind it. The V gene is TRBV7-7, the J gene TRBJ2-5; weak D call: TRBD1 (5 bases). The CDR3 extends over 12 amino acids. Germline lookup yields CDR1 SSHAT and CDR2 FNYEAQ (reference sequence). As DNA, the CDR3 is TGTGCTAGCAGCAGGGCAGGGGAGACCCAGTACTTC. It is translated as CASSRAGETQYF.

On this clone: The junction does not match germline at one end; this may be a read error. V gene TRBV7-2 combines with J gene TRBJ2-5; 11 positions match TRBD1. Germline CDR1 and CDR2: SGHTA and FQGNSA. This CDR3 spans 16 amino acids. CDR3 coding DNA: TGTGCCAGCAGCATAGCCGGGACAGGGGGCCAAGAGACCCAGTACTTC. Translation: CASSIAGTGGQETQYF.

The chain joins TRBV29-1 to TRBJ2-1; the match to TRBD2 covers 7 bases. The CDR3 sequence is 16 residues long. The germline V gene encodes CDR1 SQVTM and CDR2 ANQGSEA. V gave up 7 bases and J gave up 3 bases; unmatched junction bases: 15. The CDR3 loop reads CSAARWRRELYNEQFF. The CDR3 DNA sequence: TGCAGCGCCGCTAGGTGGAGGCGGGAGCTCTACAATGAGCAGTTCTTC.

A note on this clone: Sequence at one end of the junction differs from germline and may be a read error. The rearrangement uses TRBV11-2 and TRBJ2-1; 9 bases match TRBD2. Germline CDR1 SGHAT, CDR2 FQNNGV. The CDR3 has 12 amino acids. CDR3 in amino acids: CASSFIGTSTLF. The CDR3, as DNA: TGTGCCAGCAGCTTTATCGGGACTAGCACTCTCTTC.

The rearrangement links TRBV29-1 to TRBJ1-1, with 8 nucleotides matching TRBD1. CDR1 is SQVTM, CDR2 ANQGSEA, per germline. V lost 6 bases to trimming and J lost 4 bases; unmatched junction nucleotides: 4. The CDR3 covers 12 residues. In DNA form, the CDR3 reads TGCAGCGTAGCCAGGGGGCTCACTGAAGCTTTCTTT. This encodes CSVARGLTEAFF.

This clone was picked up a small number of times. J is TRBJ2-5 and V is TRBV28; 12 bases are a match to TRBD1. Germline CDR1 and CDR2: MDHEN and SYDVKM. This CDR3 has 17 residues. V trimming: 3 bases; J trimming: 1 base; junction bases outside the gene matches: 6. The CDR3 here is CASSFFGTGGAQETQYF. In DNA, the CDR3 is TGTGCCAGCAGTTTCTTCGGGACAGGGGGCGCCCAAGAGACCCAGTACTTC. Full variable domain (remainder filled in from reference TRBV28 and TRBJ2-5): DVKVTQSSRYLVKRTGEKVFLECVQDMDHENMFWYRQDPGLGLRLIYFSYDVKMKEKGDIPEGYSVSREKKERFSLILESASTNQTSMYLCASSFFGTGGAQETQYFGPGTRLLVL.

The V and J genes are TRBV7-2 and TRBJ2-7; 7 bases align to TRBD2. The CDR3 has 17 amino acids. The ends lost 0 bases at V and 3 bases at J; junction bases unmatched: 11. Germline V gives CDR1 SGHTA, CDR2 FQGNSA. CDR3 sequence: CASSLASGPDFSYEQYF. CDR3 sequence (DNA): TGTGCCAGCAGCTTAGCTAGCGGGCCGGATTTTAGCTACGAGCAGTACTTC.

The chain is built from TRBV30 and TRBJ2-7, with 8 bases lining up with TRBD1. The V gene's germline CDR1 is GTSNPN and CDR2 SVGIG (reference sequence). The V segment lost 2 bases and the J segment 7 bases; nucleotides outside the gene matches: 10. CDR3 length: 14 amino acids. DNA for the CDR3: TGTGCCTGGAGTACAGGGGGATCACCTTGGGAGCAGTACTTC. Protein: CAWSTGGSPWEQYF.

This clone was seen just once. V gene TRBV7-9 combines with J gene TRBJ2-5; no clear D. The CDR3 covers 11 residues. CDR1 and CDR2 (germline): SEHNR, FQNEAQ (reference sequence). The germline V and J ends were trimmed by 7 bases and 5 bases, with 8 bases remaining between them. CDR3 region: CASTNGETQYF. The CDR3 coding sequence is TGTGCCAGCACCAATGGGGAGACCCAGTACTTC.

This clone turned up a few times. The chain carries TRBV29-1 and TRBJ2-7, with a tentative D call TRBD1 (6 bases). In germline, CDR1 is SQVTM, CDR2 ANQGSEA. CDR3 length: 14 amino acids. The V and J ends lost 0 bases and 4 bases respectively, with 13 bases between them. CDR3 bases: TGCAGCGTTGAAGATCGCAGAGGGGGTTACGAGCAGTACTTC. The encoded protein is CSVEDRRGGYEQYF.

J is TRBJ1-1 and V is TRBV30; D unclear. The V end lost 2 bases, the J end lost 6 bases, and 10 bases lay between the germline ends. Germline V CDR1 and CDR2: GTSNPN, SVGIG (reference sequence). The CDR3 sequence is 12 residues long. CDR3 in DNA: TGTGCCTGGAGTTTATTCGGGGCTGAAGCTTTCTTT. This encodes CAWSLFGAEAFF.

This clone was observed a few times. This chain connects TRBV20-1 to TRBJ2-7, with 8 positions matching TRBD2. CDR3 size: 11 residues. Per germline, CDR1 DFQATT and CDR2 SNEGSKA (reference sequence). CDR3 residues: CGSGRGYEQYF. The DNA of the CDR3 is TGCGGGAGCGGGAGAGGGTACGAGCAGTACTTC.

The J gene is TRBJ2-4, the V gene TRBV6-6; D remains ambiguous. The CDR3 has 13 residues. Germline CDR1 reads MNHNY; CDR2 reads SVGAGI (reference sequence). Trimming took 0 bases from V and 1 from J, leaving 1 base between them. CDR3 sequence (DNA): TGTGCCAGCAGTTACTCGGCCAAAAACATTCAGTACTTC. Amino acid sequence: CASSYSAKNIQYF.

This chain connects TRBV29-1 to TRBJ2-7; D may be TRBD2 (5 bases). The CDR3 has 12 amino acids. Between the trimmed V and J ends, which lost 4 bases and 2 bases, there was a span of 9 bases. Germline V gene lookup returns CDR1 SQVTM and CDR2 ANQGSEA. CDR3 region: CSVVQRTYEQYF. The CDR3 DNA is TGCAGCGTTGTTCAGCGGACCTACGAGCAGTACTTC.

The V gene is TRBV6-5, the J gene TRBJ1-2; no clear D. The germline V gene encodes CDR1 MNHEY and CDR2 SVGAGI. The CDR3 is 12 residues long. V dropped 7 bases and J dropped 4 bases, with 10 bases sitting between them. The DNA for the CDR3 is TGTGCCAGCACCGAGAGGTTCTATGGCTACACCTTC. Translation gives CASTERFYGYTF.

With regard to this clone: One end of the junction varies from germline; a read error may be responsible. The J gene is TRBJ2-2, the V gene TRBV7-7; D unresolved. Germline V CDR1 and CDR2: SSHAT, FNYEAQ (reference sequence). This CDR3 has 16 residues. CDR3 nucleotides: TGTGCTAGCAGCTTAGGCCCCACAGCGAACACCGGGGAGCTGTTTTTT. Its translation is CASSLGPTANTGELFF.